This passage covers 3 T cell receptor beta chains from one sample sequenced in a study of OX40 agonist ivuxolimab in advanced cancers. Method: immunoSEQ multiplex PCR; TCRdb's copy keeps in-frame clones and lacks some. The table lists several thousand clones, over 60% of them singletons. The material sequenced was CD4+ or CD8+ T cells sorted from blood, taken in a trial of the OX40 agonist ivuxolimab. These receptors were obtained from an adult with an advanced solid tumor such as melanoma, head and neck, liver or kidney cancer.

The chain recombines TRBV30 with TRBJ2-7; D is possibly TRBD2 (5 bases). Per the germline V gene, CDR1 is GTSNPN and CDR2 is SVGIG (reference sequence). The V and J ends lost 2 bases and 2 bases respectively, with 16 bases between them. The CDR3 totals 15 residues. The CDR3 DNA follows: TGTGCCTGGAGTCCGACGGTGGTCGGGGCCTACGAGCAGTACTTC. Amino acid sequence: CAWSPTVVGAYEQYF.

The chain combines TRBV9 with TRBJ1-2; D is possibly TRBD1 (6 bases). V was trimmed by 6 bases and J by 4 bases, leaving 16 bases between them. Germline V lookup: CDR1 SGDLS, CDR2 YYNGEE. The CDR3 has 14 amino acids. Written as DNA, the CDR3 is TGTGCCAGCACCGAATCCGGGACAAGCTATGGCTACACCTTC. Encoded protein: CASTESGTSYGYTF.

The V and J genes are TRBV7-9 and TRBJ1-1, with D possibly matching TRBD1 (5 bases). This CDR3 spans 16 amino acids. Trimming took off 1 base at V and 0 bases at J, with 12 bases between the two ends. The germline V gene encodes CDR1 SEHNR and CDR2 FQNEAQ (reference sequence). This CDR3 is CASSLVGPGMNTEAFF. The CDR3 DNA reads TGTGCCAGCAGCTTAGTAGGTCCAGGGATGAACACTGAAGCTTTCTTT.